Listed below are T cell receptor beta chains from one sample, sequenced in a study of T cell changes during pregnancy in multiple sclerosis. The repertoire was sequenced with immunoSEQ multiplex PCR; TCRdb's copy has only in-frame clones and lacks some. This table has about 59,000 clones, approximately 91% appearing once. This specimen was peripheral blood, taken in the second trimester of pregnancy. The receptors originated from a female donor with multiple sclerosis, enrolled in a pregnancy study. The conserved cysteine and the conserved F or W are not part of the CDR3 here.

CDR3 length: 13
V gene: TRBV5-1
J gene: TRBJ1-2
CDR3 protein: ASSQGQGVSYGYT

CDR3 length: 11
V gene: TRBV6-6
J gene: TRBJ2-3
CDR3 protein: ASGLLLPGTQY

CDR3 length: 10
V gene: TRBV2
J gene: TRBJ2-5
CDR3 protein: ASTGTGETQY

CDR3 length: 11
V gene: TRBV2
J gene: TRBJ2-7
CDR3 protein: ASGGHAGYEQY

CDR3 length: 13
V gene: TRBV6-1
J gene: TRBJ1-4
CDR3 protein: ASSEGGTGGEKLF

CDR3 length: 17
V gene: TRBV19
J gene: TRBJ1-4
CDR3 protein: ASSRVRADRARANEKLF

CDR3 length: 13
V gene: TRBV5-1
J gene: TRBJ2-3
CDR3 protein: ASSIQATVADTQY

CDR3 length: 13
V gene: TRBV7-9
J gene: TRBJ1-5
CDR3 protein: ASSLDLGGNQPQH

CDR3 length: 12
V gene: TRBV2
J gene: TRBJ1-2
CDR3 protein: ASSEDRDDYGYT

CDR3 length: 13
V gene: TRBV30
J gene: TRBJ2-5
CDR3 protein: AWSGSPTGQETQY

CDR3 length: 11
V gene: TRBV5-1
J gene: TRBJ2-5
CDR3 protein: ASSLGIQETQY

CDR3 length: 12
V gene: TRBV2
J gene: TRBJ2-3
CDR3 protein: ASSLQGAGDTQY

CDR3 length: 13
V gene: TRBV19
J gene: TRBJ1-5
CDR3 protein: ASSIWGRRDQPQH

CDR3 length: 15
V gene: TRBV5-8
J gene: TRBJ2-2
CDR3 protein: ASSIRQGRGNTGELF

CDR3 length: 11
V gene: TRBV2
J gene: TRBJ2-1
CDR3 protein: ASSPNGANEQF

CDR3 length: 12
V gene: TRBV13
J gene: .
CDR3 protein: ASSHVGGINEQY

CDR3 length: 11
V gene: TRBV6-5
J gene: TRBJ1-1
CDR3 protein: ASSYEVNTEAF

CDR3 length: 12
V gene: TRBV5-8
J gene: TRBJ1-6
CDR3 protein: ASSWDRINSPLH

CDR3 length: 16
V gene: TRBV11-2
J gene: TRBJ1-4
CDR3 protein: ASSFSLGQGPLNEKLF

CDR3 length: 11
V gene: TRBV9
J gene: TRBJ1-2
CDR3 protein: ASSDIIAYGYT